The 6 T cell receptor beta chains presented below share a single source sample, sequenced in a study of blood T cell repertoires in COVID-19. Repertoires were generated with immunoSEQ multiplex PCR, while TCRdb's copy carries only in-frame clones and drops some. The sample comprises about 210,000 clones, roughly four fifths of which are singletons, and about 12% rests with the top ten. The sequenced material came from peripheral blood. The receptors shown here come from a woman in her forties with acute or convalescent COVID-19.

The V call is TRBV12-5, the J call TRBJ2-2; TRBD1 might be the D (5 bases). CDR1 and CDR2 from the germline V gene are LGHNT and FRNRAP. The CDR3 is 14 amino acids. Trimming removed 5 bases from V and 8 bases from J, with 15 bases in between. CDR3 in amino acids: CASGPLGQEGELFF. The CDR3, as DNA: TGTGCTAGTGGTCCACTCGGACAAGAAGGGGAGCTGTTTTTT.

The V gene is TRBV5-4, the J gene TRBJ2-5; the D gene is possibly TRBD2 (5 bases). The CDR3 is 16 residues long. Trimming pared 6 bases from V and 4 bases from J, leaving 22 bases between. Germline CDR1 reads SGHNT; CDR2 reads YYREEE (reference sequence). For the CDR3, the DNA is TGTGCCAGCACCCGGGGTCAGGAATCCGGCTTAGAGACCCAGTACTTC. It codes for CASTRGQESGLETQYF.

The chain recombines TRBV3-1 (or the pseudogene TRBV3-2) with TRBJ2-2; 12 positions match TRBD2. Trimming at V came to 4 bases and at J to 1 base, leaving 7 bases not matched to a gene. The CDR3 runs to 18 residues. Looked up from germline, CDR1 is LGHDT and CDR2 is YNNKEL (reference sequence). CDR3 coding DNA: TGTGCCAGCAGCCGTGGACTAGCGGGAACCCGGAACACCGGGGAGCTGTTTTTT. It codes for CASSRGLAGTRNTGELFF.

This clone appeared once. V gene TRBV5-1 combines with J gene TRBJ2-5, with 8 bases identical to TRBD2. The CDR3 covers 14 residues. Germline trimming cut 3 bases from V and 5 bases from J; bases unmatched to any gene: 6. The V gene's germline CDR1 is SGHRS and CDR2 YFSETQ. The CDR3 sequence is CASSYGLARETQYF. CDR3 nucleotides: TGCGCCAGCAGCTACGGACTAGCCCGGGAGACCCAGTACTTC.

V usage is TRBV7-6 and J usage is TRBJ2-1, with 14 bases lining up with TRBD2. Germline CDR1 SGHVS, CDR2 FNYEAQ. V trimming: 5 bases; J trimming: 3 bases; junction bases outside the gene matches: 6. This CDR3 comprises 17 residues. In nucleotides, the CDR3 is TGTGCCAGCAGCCACGGACTAGCGGGAGGATTCTACAATGAGCAGTTCTTC. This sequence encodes CASSHGLAGGFYNEQFF.

The CDR3 here is CASRYTGGRNYGYTF. Here the CDR3 DNA reads TGTGCCAGCAGATATACAGGGGGCAGGAACTATGGCTACACCTTC. The rearrangement joins TRBV6-4 to TRBJ1-2, with 9 bases identical to TRBD1. Germline loops: CDR1 MRHNA, CDR2 SNTAGT. J lost 2 bases, V lost 6 bases, and 7 bases had no gene match. The CDR3 spans 15 residues.